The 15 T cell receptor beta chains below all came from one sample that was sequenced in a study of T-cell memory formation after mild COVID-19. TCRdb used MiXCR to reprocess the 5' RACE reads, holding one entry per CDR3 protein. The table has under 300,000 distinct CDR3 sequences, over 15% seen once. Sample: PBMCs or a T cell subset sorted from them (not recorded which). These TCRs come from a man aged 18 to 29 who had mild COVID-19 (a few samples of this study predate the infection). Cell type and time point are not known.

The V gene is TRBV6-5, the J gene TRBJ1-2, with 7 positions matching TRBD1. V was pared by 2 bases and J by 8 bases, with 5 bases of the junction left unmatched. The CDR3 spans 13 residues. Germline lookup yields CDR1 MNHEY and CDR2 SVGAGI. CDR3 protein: CASSYGQARGYTF. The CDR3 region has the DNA TGTGCCAGCAGTTACGGACAGGCGCGAGGCTACACCTTC.

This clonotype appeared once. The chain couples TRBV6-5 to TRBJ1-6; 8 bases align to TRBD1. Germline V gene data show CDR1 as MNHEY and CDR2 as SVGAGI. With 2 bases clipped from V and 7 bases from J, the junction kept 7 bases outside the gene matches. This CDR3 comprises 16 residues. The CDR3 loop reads CASSYTTGVMNSPLHF. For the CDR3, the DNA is TGTGCCAGCAGTTACACGACAGGGGTAATGAATTCACCCCTCCACTTT.

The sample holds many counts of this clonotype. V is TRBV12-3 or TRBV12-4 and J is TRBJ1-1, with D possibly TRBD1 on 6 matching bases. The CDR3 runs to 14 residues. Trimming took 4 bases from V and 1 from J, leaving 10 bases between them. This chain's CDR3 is CASSSQQGNTEAFF. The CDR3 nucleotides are TGTGCCAGCAGTTCGCAACAGGGGAACACTGAAGCTTTCTTT.

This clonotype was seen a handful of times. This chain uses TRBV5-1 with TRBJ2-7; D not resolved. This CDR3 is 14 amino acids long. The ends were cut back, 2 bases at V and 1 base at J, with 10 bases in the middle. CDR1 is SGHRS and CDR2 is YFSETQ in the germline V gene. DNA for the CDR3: TGCGCCAGCAGCTTCTCCCAGTTTTCCTACGAGCAGTACGTC. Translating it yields CASSFSQFSYEQYV.

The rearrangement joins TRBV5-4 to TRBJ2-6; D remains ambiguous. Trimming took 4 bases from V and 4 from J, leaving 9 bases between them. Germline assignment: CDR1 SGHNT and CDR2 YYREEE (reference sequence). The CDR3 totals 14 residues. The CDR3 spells CASSAGPGANVLTF. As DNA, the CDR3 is TGTGCCAGCAGCGCCGGTCCCGGGGCCAACGTCCTGACTTTC.

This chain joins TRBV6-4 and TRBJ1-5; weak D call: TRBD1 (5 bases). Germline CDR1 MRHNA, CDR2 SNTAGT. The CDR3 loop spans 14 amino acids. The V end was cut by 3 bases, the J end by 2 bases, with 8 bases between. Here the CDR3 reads CASSEQAGNQPQHF. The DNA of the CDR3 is TGTGCCAGCAGTGAACAGGCGGGCAATCAGCCCCAGCATTTT.

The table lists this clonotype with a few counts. Written as DNA, the CDR3 is TGTGCCAGCTCACCAATTGACGGCATGAACACTGAAGCTTTCTTT. This gives the protein CASSPIDGMNTEAFF. The chain links TRBV18 to TRBJ1-1; D is uncertain. The CDR3 spans 15 residues. The ends were cut back, 2 bases at V and 0 bases at J, with 10 bases in the middle. Germline V lookup: CDR1 KGHSH, CDR2 LQKENI. Together with reference TRBV18 and TRBJ1-1, the CDR3 gives the full variable domain: NAGVMQNPRHLVRRRGQEARLRCSPMKGHSHVYWYRQLPEEGLKFMVYLQKENIIDESGMPKERFSAEFPKEGPSILRIQQVVRGDSAAYFCASSPIDGMNTEAFFGQGTRLTVV.

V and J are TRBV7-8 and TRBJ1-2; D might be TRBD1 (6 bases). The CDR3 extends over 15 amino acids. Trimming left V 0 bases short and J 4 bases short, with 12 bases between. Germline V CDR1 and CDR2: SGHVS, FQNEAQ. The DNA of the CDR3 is TGTGCCAGCAGCTTAGCAGGTGGACAGACCTATGGCTACACCTTC. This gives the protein CASSLAGGQTYGYTF.

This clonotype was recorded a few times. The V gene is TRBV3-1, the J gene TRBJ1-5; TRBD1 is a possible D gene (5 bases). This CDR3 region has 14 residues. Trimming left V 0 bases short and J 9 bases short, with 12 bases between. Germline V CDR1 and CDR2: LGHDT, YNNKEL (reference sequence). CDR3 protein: CASSQDHRQGPQHF. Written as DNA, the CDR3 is TGTGCCAGCAGCCAAGATCACCGGCAGGGGCCCCAGCATTTT.

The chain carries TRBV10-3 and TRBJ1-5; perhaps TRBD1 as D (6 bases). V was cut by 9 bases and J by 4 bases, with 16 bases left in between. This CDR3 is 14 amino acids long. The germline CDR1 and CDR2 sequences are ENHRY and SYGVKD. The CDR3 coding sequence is TGTGCCATAGCCGGGACATGGGGTAATCAGCCCCAGCATTTT. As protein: CAIAGTWGNQPQHF.

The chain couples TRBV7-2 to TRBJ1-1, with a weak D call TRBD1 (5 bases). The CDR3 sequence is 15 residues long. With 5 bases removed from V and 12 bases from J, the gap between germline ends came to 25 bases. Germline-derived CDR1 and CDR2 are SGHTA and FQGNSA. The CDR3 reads CASSLEVNQGRHTFF. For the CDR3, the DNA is TGTGCCAGCAGCCTAGAAGTAAATCAGGGACGTCATACTTTCTTT.

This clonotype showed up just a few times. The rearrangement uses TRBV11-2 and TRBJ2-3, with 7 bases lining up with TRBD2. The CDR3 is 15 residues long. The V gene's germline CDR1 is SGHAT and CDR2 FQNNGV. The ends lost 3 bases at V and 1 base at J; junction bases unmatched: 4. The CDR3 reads CASSFMGGGTDTQYF. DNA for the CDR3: TGTGCCAGCAGCTTTATGGGGGGGGGCACAGATACGCAGTATTTT.

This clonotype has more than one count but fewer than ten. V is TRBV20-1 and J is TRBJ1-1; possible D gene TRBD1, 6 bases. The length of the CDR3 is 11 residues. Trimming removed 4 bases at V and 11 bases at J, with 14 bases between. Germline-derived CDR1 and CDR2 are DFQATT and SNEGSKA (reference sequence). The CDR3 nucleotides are TGCAGTGCTACGGTGGGGGGCCTGGCTTTCTTT. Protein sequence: CSATVGGLAFF.

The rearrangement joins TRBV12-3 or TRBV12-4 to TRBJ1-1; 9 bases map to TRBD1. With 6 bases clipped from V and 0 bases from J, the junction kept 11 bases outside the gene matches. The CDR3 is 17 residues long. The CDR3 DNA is TGTGCCAGCAGCCGTAGAGGGACAGGGTGGATGAACACTGAAGCTTTCTTT. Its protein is CASSRRGTGWMNTEAFF.

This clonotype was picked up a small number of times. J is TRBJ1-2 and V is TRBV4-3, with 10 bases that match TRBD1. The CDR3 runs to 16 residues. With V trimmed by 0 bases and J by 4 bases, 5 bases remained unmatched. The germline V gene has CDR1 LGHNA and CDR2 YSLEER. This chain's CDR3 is CASSQEPGQGFYGYTF. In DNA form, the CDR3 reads TGCGCCAGCAGCCAAGAACCGGGACAGGGGTTCTATGGCTACACCTTC.